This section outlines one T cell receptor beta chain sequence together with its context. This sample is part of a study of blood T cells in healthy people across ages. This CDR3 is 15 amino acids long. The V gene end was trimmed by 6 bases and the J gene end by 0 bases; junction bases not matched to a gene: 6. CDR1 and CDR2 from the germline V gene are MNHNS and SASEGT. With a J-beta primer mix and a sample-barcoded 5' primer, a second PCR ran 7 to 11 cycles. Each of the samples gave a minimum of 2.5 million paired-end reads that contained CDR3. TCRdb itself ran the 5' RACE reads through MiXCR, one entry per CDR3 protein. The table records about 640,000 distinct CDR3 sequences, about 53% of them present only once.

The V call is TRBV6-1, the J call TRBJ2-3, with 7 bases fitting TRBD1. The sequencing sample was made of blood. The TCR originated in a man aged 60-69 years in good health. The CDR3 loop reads CASRDTGASTDTQYF. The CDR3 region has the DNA TGTGCCAGCAGGGACACAGGGGCTAGCACAGATACGCAGTATTTT.